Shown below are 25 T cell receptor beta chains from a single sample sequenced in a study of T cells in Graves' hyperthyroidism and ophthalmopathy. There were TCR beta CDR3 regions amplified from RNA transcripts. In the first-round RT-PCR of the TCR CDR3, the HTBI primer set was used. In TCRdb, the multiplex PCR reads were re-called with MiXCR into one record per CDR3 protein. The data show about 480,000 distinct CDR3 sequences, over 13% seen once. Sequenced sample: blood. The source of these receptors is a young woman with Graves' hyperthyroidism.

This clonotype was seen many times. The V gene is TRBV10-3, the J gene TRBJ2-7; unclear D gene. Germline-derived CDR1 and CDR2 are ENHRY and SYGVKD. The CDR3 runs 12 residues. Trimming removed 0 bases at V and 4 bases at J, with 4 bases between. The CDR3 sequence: CAISESDYEQYV. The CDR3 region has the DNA TGTGCCATCAGTGAGTCAGATTACGAGCAGTACGTC.

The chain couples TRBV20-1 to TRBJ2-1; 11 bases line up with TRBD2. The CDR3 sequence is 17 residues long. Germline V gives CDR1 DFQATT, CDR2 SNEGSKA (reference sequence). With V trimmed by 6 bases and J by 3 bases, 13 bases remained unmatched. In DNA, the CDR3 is TGCAGTGCGAAGCTAGCGGGAGGTATCCCTTTCTACAATGAGCAGTTCTTC. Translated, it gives CSAKLAGGIPFYNEQFF.

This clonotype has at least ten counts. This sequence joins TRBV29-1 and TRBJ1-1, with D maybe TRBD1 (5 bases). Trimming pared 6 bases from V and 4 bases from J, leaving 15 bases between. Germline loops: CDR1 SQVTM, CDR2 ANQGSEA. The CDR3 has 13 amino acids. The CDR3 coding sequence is TGCAGCGTGGGGGAGGCGTTGGCCACTGAAGCTTTCTTT. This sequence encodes CSVGEALATEAFF. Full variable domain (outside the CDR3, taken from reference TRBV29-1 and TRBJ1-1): SAVISQKPSRDICQRGTSLTIQCQVDSQVTMMFWYRQQPGQSLTLIATANQGSEATYESGFVIDKFPISRPNLTFSTLTVSNMSPEDSSIYLCSVGEALATEAFFGQGTRLTVV.

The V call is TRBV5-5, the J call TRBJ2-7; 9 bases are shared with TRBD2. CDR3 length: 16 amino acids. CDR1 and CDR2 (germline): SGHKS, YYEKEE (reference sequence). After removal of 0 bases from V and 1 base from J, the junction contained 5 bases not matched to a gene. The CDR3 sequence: CASSLGLAGRSYEQYV. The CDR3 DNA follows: TGTGCCAGCAGCTTGGGGCTAGCGGGGAGGTCCTACGAGCAGTACGTC.

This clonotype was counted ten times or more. CDR3 coding DNA: TGTGCCAGCAGGCCAGGGGTTGTGGAAGAGACCCAGTACTTC. Amino acid sequence: CASRPGVVEETQYF. J is TRBJ2-5 and V is TRBV12-3 or TRBV12-4, with D possibly TRBD1 on 6 matching bases. The CDR3 contains 14 residues. Trimming took 6 bases from V and 3 from J, leaving 14 bases between them.

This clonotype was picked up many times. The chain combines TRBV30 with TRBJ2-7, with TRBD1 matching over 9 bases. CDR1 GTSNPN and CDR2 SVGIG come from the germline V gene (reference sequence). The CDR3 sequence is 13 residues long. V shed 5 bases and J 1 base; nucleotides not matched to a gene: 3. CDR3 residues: CAWVTGGSYEQYF. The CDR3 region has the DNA TGTGCCTGGGTGACAGGGGGGTCCTACGAGCAGTACTTC.

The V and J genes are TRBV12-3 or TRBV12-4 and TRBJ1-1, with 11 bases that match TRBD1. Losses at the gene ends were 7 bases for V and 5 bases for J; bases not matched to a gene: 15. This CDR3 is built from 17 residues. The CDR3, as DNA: TGTGCCAGCAAGGTACGGGCAGGACAGGGGGCATTAACTGAAGCTTTCTTT. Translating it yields CASKVRAGQGALTEAFF.

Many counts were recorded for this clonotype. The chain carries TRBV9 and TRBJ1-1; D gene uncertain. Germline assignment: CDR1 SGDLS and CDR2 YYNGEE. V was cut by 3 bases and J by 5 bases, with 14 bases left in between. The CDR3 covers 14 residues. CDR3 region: CASSGGVSGTEAFF. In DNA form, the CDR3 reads TGTGCCAGCAGCGGTGGGGTTTCGGGAACTGAAGCTTTCTTT.

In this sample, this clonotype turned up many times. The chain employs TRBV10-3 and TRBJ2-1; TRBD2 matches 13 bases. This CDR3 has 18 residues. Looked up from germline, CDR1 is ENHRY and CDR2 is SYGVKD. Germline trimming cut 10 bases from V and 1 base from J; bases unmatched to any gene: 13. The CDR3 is CATKGGGTSGMSYNEQFF. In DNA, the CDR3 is TGTGCCACGAAGGGGGGTGGGACTAGCGGGATGTCCTACAATGAGCAGTTCTTC.

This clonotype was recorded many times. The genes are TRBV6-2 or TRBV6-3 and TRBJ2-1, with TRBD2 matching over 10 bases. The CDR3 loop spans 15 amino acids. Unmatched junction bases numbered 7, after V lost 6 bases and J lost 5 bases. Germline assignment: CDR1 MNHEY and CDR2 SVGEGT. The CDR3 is CASRPGLAANNEQFF. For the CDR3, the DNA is TGTGCCAGCAGGCCCGGACTAGCGGCAAACAATGAGCAGTTCTTC.

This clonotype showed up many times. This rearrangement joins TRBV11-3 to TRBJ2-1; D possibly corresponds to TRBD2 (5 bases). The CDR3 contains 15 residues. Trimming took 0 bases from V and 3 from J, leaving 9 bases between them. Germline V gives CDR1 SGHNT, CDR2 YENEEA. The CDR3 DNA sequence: TGTGCCAGCAGCTTAGAGGCGGGCAGCTACAATGAGCAGTTCTTC. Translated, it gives CASSLEAGSYNEQFF.

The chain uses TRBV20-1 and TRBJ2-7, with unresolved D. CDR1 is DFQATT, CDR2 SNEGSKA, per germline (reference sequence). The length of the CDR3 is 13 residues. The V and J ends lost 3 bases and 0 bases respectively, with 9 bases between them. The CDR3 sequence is CSASFGDSYEQYV. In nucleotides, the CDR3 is TGCAGTGCTAGTTTTGGAGACTCCTACGAGCAGTACGTC.

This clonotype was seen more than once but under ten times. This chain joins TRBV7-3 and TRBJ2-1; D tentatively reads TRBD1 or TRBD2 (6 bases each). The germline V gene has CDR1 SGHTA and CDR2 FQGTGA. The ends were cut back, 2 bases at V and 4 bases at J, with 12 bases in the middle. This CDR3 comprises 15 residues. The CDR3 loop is CASSLGGGVYNEQFF. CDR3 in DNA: TGTGCCAGCAGCTTAGGAGGGGGAGTTTACAATGAGCAGTTCTTC.

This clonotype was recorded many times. For the CDR3, the DNA is TGTGCCAGCAGAGGACTAGCGGGAGGTATGCTGGACGGAGAGACCCAGTACTTC. Translation: CASRGLAGGMLDGETQYF. The chain employs TRBV6-1 and TRBJ2-5; 14 bases match TRBD2. The CDR3 consists of 18 residues. Germline CDR1 reads MNHNS; CDR2 reads SASEGT. The V segment lost 6 bases and the J segment 4 bases; nucleotides outside the gene matches: 13.

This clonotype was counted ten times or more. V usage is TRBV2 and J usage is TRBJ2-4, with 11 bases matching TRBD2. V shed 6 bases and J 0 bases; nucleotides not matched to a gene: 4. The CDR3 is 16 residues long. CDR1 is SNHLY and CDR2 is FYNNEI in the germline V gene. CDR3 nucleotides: TGTGCCAGCAGGGGACTAGCGGATTTAGCCAAAAACATTCAGTACTTC. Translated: CASRGLADLAKNIQYF.

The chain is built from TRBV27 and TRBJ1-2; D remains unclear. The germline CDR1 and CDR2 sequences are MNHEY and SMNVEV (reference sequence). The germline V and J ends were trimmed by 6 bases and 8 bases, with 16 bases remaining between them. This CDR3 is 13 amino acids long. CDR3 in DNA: TGTGCCAGCAGGCTCGGACTCCGGTCGGGCTACACCTTC. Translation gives CASRLGLRSGYTF.

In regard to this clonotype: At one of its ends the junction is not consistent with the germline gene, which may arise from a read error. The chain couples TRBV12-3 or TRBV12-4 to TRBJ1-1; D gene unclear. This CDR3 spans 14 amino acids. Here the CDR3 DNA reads TGTGCCGGCAGTTTTAGAAGACGGGGCACTGAAGCTTTCTTT. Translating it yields CAGSFRRRGTEAFF.

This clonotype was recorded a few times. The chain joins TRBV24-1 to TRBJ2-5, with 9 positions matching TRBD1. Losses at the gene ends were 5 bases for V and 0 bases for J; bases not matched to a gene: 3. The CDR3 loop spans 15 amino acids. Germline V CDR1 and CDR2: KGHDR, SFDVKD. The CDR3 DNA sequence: TGTGCCACCAGTGGGGGACAGGGACACCAAGAGACCCAGTACTTC. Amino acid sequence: CATSGGQGHQETQYF.

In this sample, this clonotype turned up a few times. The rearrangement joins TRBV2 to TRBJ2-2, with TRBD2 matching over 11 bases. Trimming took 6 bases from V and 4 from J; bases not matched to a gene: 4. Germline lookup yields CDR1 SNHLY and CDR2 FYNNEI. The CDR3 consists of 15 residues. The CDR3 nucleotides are TGTGCCAGCAGAAGACTAGCGGGAAGCACCGGGGAGCTGTTTTTT. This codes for CASRRLAGSTGELFF.

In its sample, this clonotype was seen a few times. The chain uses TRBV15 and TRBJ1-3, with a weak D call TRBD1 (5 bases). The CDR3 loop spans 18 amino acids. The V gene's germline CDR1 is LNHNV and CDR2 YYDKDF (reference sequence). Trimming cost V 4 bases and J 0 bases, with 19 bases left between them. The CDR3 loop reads CATSISGALIHSGNTIYF. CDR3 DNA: TGTGCCACCAGCATATCCGGGGCCCTGATTCACTCTGGAAACACCATATATTTT.

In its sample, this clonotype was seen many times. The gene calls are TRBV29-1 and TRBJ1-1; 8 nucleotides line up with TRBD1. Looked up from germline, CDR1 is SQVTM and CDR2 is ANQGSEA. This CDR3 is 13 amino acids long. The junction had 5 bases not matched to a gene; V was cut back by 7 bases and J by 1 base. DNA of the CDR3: TGCAGCGCCCAGGACAGGGCGAACACTGAAGCTTTCTTT. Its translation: CSAQDRANTEAFF. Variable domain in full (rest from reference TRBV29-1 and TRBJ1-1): SAVISQKPSRDICQRGTSLTIQCQVDSQVTMMFWYRQQPGQSLTLIATANQGSEATYESGFVIDKFPISRPNLTFSTLTVSNMSPEDSSIYLCSAQDRANTEAFFGQGTRLTVV.

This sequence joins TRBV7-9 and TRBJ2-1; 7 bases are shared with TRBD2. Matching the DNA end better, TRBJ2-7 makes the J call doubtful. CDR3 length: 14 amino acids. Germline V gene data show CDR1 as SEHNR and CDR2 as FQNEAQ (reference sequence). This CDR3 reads CASSYGLDSNEQYF. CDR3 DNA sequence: TGTGCCAGCAGCTATGGACTAGACAGTAATGAGCAGTACTTC.

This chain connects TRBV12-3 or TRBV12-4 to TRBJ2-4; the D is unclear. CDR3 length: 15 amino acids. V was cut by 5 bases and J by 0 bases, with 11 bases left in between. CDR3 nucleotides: TGTGCCAGCAGTCCCCGAGAGGTAGCCAAAAACATTCAGTACTTC. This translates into CASSPREVAKNIQYF.

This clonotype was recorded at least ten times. The CDR3 protein is CASSYPTYNEQFF. Here the CDR3 DNA reads TGTGCCAGCAGTTACCCGACATACAATGAGCAGTTCTTC. J is TRBJ2-1 and V is TRBV6-5; D call uncertain. CDR3 size: 13 residues. V dropped 2 bases and J dropped 4 bases, with 6 bases sitting between them. Germline V CDR1 and CDR2: MNHEY, SVGAGI.

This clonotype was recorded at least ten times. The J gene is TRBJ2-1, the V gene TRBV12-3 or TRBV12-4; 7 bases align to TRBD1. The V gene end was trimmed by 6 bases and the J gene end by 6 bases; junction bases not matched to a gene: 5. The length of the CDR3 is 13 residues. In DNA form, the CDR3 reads TGTGCCAGCAGCCTTGGGACAGTCAATGAGCAGTTCTTC. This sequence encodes CASSLGTVNEQFF.